The 25 T cell receptor beta chains listed next were all sequenced from one sample in a study of blood T cell repertoires in COVID-19. Profiling relied on immunoSEQ multiplex PCR, and the TCRdb table lists in-frame clones only, not all of them. The sample consists of hundreds of thousands of clones, roughly 90% of them appearing once. The sample was peripheral blood. The source of these receptors is a human donor in a cohort sampled during active COVID-19.

The chain combines TRBV30 with TRBJ1-2; no clear D gene. The CDR3 has 14 amino acids. From germline, CDR1 is GTSNPN and CDR2 SVGIG (reference sequence). Trimming removed 0 bases from V and 5 bases from J, with 13 bases in between. The CDR3 sequence: CAWSVSSAQYGYTF. CDR3 nucleotides: TGTGCCTGGAGTGTATCTTCGGCACAGTATGGCTACACCTTC.

The chain combines TRBV6-5 with TRBJ1-6, with 7 nucleotides matching TRBD1. The CDR3 consists of 14 residues. CDR1 MNHEY and CDR2 SVGAGI come from the germline V gene. V shed 2 bases, J shed 8 bases, and the junction held 3 bases outside the gene matches. The CDR3 loop reads CASSYRQGYSPLHF. The DNA for the CDR3 is TGTGCCAGCAGTTACCGACAGGGCTATTCACCCCTCCACTTT.

To note about this clone: At the DNA level, this CDR3 is encoded by other sequences in the same sample as well. This chain uses TRBV6-5 with TRBJ1-1; D gene uncertain. Deletions cut 2 bases from V and 1 base from J, with 8 bases between. The CDR3 is 14 amino acids. From germline, CDR1 is MNHEY and CDR2 SVGAGI. CDR3 region: CASSYGAGNTEAFF. The CDR3 DNA reads TGTGCCAGCAGTTACGGCGCAGGGAACACTGAAGCTTTCTTT.

This chain connects TRBV7-9 to TRBJ1-2, with TRBD1 matching over 8 bases. This CDR3 has 13 amino acids. V gave up 0 bases and J gave up 8 bases; unmatched junction bases: 2. Germline CDR1 reads SEHNR; CDR2 reads FQNEAQ (reference sequence). CDR3 in amino acids: CASSLAGTGGYTF. The DNA of the CDR3 is TGTGCCAGCAGCTTAGCTGGGACAGGCGGCTACACCTTC. The whole variable domain, remainder taken from reference TRBV7-9 and TRBJ1-2, is DTGVSQNPRHKITKRGQNVTFRCDPISEHNRLYWYRQTLGQGPEFLTYFQNEAQLEKSRLLSDRFSAERPKGSFSTLEIQRTEQGDSAMYLCASSLAGTGGYTFGSGTRLTVV.

This rearrangement joins TRBV12-3 or TRBV12-4 to TRBJ2-3; 9 bases align to TRBD2. CDR3 length: 13 residues. V gave up 8 bases and J gave up 5 bases; unmatched junction bases: 5. CDR3 coding DNA: TGTGCCAGCCGCTCAGCGGGGGGAGATACGCAGTATTTT. Translated, it gives CASRSAGGDTQYF.

This sequence joins TRBV6-5 and TRBJ2-7; 11 bases align to TRBD2. Germline CDR1 and CDR2: MNHEY and SVGAGI. This CDR3 is 15 amino acids long. The J segment lost 3 bases and the V segment lost 6 bases, leaving 7 bases of the junction unmatched. In nucleotides, the CDR3 is TGTGCCAGCAGCCTGCTAGCGGGGGGTATCTACGAGCAGTACTTC. This encodes CASSLLAGGIYEQYF.

This clone was observed a single time. The gene calls are TRBV9 and TRBJ1-5; TRBD1 might be the D (5 bases). Germline assignment: CDR1 SGDLS and CDR2 YYNGEE. The CDR3 is made up of 14 amino acids. V dropped 4 bases and J dropped 4 bases, with 12 bases sitting between them. The CDR3 DNA reads TGTGCCAGCAGCCAATCCGGGACTAATCAGCCCCAGCATTTT. Amino acid sequence: CASSQSGTNQPQHF.

The chain's CDR3 is CASSPSFSGNTNIQYF. CDR3 nucleotide sequence: TGTGCCAGCAGTCCCTCTTTTAGCGGGAACACAAACATTCAGTACTTC. The genes are TRBV28 and TRBJ2-4, with TRBD2 matching over 8 bases. Germline-derived CDR1 and CDR2 are MDHEN and SYDVKM. V gave up 5 bases and J gave up 6 bases; unmatched junction bases: 12. There are 16 residues in the CDR3.

The V gene is TRBV12-3 or TRBV12-4, the J gene TRBJ1-2, with 9 bases lining up with TRBD1. The CDR3 contains 13 residues. V shed 10 bases, J shed 5 bases, and the junction held 8 bases outside the gene matches. The DNA of the CDR3 is TGTGCCATCTACACAGGGGGCGCTTATGGCTACACCTTC. Its protein product is CAIYTGGAYGYTF.

This chain joins TRBV28 and TRBJ1-5; 8 positions agree with TRBD1. Trimming at V came to 3 bases and at J to 6 bases, leaving 7 bases not matched to a gene. Looked up from germline, CDR1 is MDHEN and CDR2 is SYDVKM. This CDR3 is 15 amino acids long. CDR3 in DNA: TGTGCCAGCAGTTTCATCGTCACAGGGGGTCAGCCCCAGCATTTT. Residues: CASSFIVTGGQPQHF.

The chain has TRBV29-1 and TRBJ1-2; D gene unclear. Germline CDR1 SQVTM, CDR2 ANQGSEA. V gave up 4 bases and J gave up 3 bases, with 9 bases separating them. The CDR3 sequence is 12 residues long. The DNA for the CDR3 is TGCAGCGTTGTAGGAGATCACTATGGCTACACCTTC. The encoded protein is CSVVGDHYGYTF.

This clone was picked up a small number of times. V usage is TRBV7-6 and J usage is TRBJ2-7, with 7 bases aligning to TRBD2. This CDR3 comprises 18 residues. Germline trimming cut 1 base from V and 2 bases from J; bases unmatched to any gene: 14. Germline CDR1 and CDR2: SGHVS and FNYEAQ. This CDR3 reads CASSLGTGASGLTYEQYF. In DNA, the CDR3 is TGTGCCAGCAGCTTAGGAACTGGGGCTAGCGGTTTAACCTACGAGCAGTACTTC.

The genes are TRBV19 and TRBJ1-4; D remains ambiguous. V was cut by 7 bases and J by 10 bases, with 16 bases left in between. The germline gives CDR1 LNHDA, CDR2 SQIVND (reference sequence). The CDR3 is made up of 13 amino acids. CDR3 coding DNA: TGTGCCAGTACCCCCGTGGGGAGAGGAAAACTGTTTTTT. This translates into CASTPVGRGKLFF.

The sample holds one count of this clone. V is TRBV18 and J is TRBJ1-1, with D unresolved. The CDR3 is 15 amino acids. Germline V gene lookup returns CDR1 KGHSH and CDR2 LQKENI. V was clipped by 6 bases and J by 1 base, with 15 bases between them. The CDR3 loop reads CASSPARGGNTEAFF. The CDR3 DNA reads TGTGCCAGCTCCCCCGCCCGGGGAGGGAACACTGAAGCTTTCTTT.

The chain recombines TRBV5-4 with TRBJ1-2; D is uncertain. Germline V gene sequence: CDR1 SGHNT, CDR2 YYREEE (reference sequence). This CDR3 contains 12 residues. The V and J ends lost 4 bases and 3 bases respectively, with 7 bases between them. The chain's CDR3 is CASSPEDYGYTF. The CDR3 region has the DNA TGTGCCAGCAGCCCAGAAGACTATGGCTACACCTTC.

The gene calls are TRBV2 and TRBJ2-7; perhaps TRBD2 as D (6 bases). The germline V and J ends were trimmed by 4 bases and 8 bases, with 21 bases remaining between them. The CDR3 is made up of 15 amino acids. CDR1 and CDR2 from the germline V gene are SNHLY and FYNNEI. The CDR3 protein is CASSVGPGEGYKQYF. In nucleotides, the CDR3 is TGTGCCAGCAGTGTCGGCCCGGGAGAGGGTTACAAGCAGTACTTC.

In this sample, this clone turned up a few times. CDR3 protein: CASSLGQTTNEKLFF. In nucleotides, the CDR3 is TGCGCCAGCAGCCTGGGACAAACAACTAATGAAAAACTGTTTTTT. The chain links TRBV5-1 to TRBJ1-4; possible D gene TRBD1, 6 bases. The V gene's germline CDR1 is SGHRS and CDR2 YFSETQ. The CDR3 consists of 15 residues. Trimming shortened V by 4 bases and J by 0 bases, and 10 bases separated the two germline ends.

The chain links TRBV2 to TRBJ2-7; D not certain. The CDR3 consists of 11 residues. Germline lookup yields CDR1 SNHLY and CDR2 FYNNEI. V was pared by 9 bases and J by 2 bases, with 8 bases between. CDR3 DNA: TGTGCCAGTCGCCAGGCCTACGAGCAGTACTTC. Its translation is CASRQAYEQYF.

The V call is TRBV11-2, the J call TRBJ2-4; D is possibly TRBD2 (6 bases). V was pared by 4 bases and J by 9 bases, with 13 bases between. The CDR3 runs to 13 residues. The germline V gene has CDR1 SGHAT and CDR2 FQNNGV. The CDR3 sequence: CASSSGGVGIQYF. The CDR3, as DNA: TGTGCCAGCAGCTCCGGCGGGGTGGGCATTCAGTACTTC.

As to this clone: The same CDR3 can be traced to other DNA sequences in this sample. The rearrangement uses TRBV18 and TRBJ2-5; weak D call: TRBD2 (5 bases). Germline assignment: CDR1 KGHSH and CDR2 LQKENI. V gave up 1 base and J gave up 5 bases, with 5 bases separating them. The CDR3 is 12 residues long. In DNA, the CDR3 is TGTGCCAGCTCACCACGAGGGGAGACCCAGTACTTC. The encoded protein is CASSPRGETQYF.

The V call is TRBV15, the J call TRBJ2-7; maybe TRBD1 (5 bases). The germline V and J ends were trimmed by 1 base and 6 bases, with 10 bases remaining between them. This CDR3 contains 13 residues. Per the germline V gene, CDR1 is LNHNV and CDR2 is YYDKDF (reference sequence). CDR3 loop: CATSRVQGFEQYF. CDR3 in DNA: TGTGCCACCAGCAGAGTTCAGGGTTTCGAGCAGTACTTC.

The rearrangement uses TRBV15 and TRBJ2-5, with 8 bases matching TRBD2. J was trimmed by 2 bases and V by 5 bases; bases with no gene match: 7. Germline values: CDR1 LNHNV, CDR2 YYDKDF (reference sequence). The CDR3 length is 15 residues. The CDR3 nucleotides read TGTGCCACCAGCGCCCCCGGGACTAGACAAGAGACCCAGTACTTC. Protein product: CATSAPGTRQETQYF.

The chain is built from TRBV10-3 and TRBJ2-3, with 7 bases lining up with TRBD1. This CDR3 has 13 amino acids. Germline loops: CDR1 ENHRY, CDR2 SYGVKD. After removal of 8 bases from V and 6 bases from J, the junction contained 8 bases not matched to a gene. The CDR3 region is CAILRDSGDTQYF. The DNA for the CDR3 is TGTGCCATCCTGAGGGACAGTGGGGATACGCAGTATTTT.

The chain combines TRBV6-2 or TRBV6-3 with TRBJ2-7; TRBD1 might be the D (5 bases). This CDR3 region has 15 residues. CDR1 is MNHEY and CDR2 is SVGEGT in the germline V gene. Trimming removed 5 bases from V and 0 bases from J, with 14 bases in between. In DNA form, the CDR3 reads TGTGCCAGCAGTAGGGGCGCGAGCAGCTCCTACGAGCAGTACTTC. This encodes CASSRGASSSYEQYF.

The genes are TRBV3-1 (or the pseudogene TRBV3-2) and TRBJ1-3, with TRBD1 identical over 10 bases. The CDR3 is 16 residues long. The junction had 3 bases not matched to a gene; V was cut back by 4 bases and J by 0 bases. Germline lookup yields CDR1 LGHDT and CDR2 YNNKEL (reference sequence). The CDR3 DNA follows: TGTGCCAGCAGCCGGGGACAGGGGCACTCTGGAAACACCATATATTTT. It specifies CASSRGQGHSGNTIYF.